Following are 29 T cell receptor beta chains from one sample sequenced in a study of blood T cell repertoires in COVID-19. Generated by immunoSEQ multiplex PCR, the TCRdb table keeps only in-frame clones and is missing some. The sample holds about 200,000 clones, around 94% seen once. Sequenced material: peripheral blood. Receptors originate from a man aged 30 to 45 with COVID-19, enrolled during active disease.

This chain connects TRBV4-1 to TRBJ2-2; D might be TRBD2 (6 bases). The CDR3 is 15 residues long. The V end lost 1 base, the J end lost 8 bases, and 14 bases lay between the germline ends. CDR1 and CDR2 from the germline V gene are MGHRA and YSYEKL. The CDR3 protein is CASSQGLVSVGELFF. CDR3 coding DNA: TGCGCCAGCAGCCAAGGACTAGTATCTGTTGGGGAGCTGTTTTTT.

The chain carries TRBV29-1 and TRBJ1-5; D possibly corresponds to TRBD1 (5 bases). Trimming shortened V by 2 bases and J by 2 bases, and 13 bases separated the two germline ends. Germline CDR1 is SQVTM and CDR2 is ANQGSEA. The CDR3 has 15 residues. The CDR3 sequence is CSVETGVGGNQPQHF. CDR3 nucleotide sequence: TGCAGCGTTGAAACGGGGGTAGGGGGCAATCAGCCCCAGCATTTT.

The rearrangement uses TRBV24-1 and TRBJ2-1; 9 bases align to TRBD1. The CDR3 is 16 residues long. V dropped 3 bases and J dropped 6; count of bases not matched to a gene: 8. The V gene's germline CDR1 is KGHDR and CDR2 SFDVKD. CDR3 sequence: CATSDLPDRGSNEQFF. The DNA of the CDR3 is TGTGCCACCAGTGATCTTCCAGACAGGGGGAGCAATGAGCAGTTCTTC.

The chain carries TRBV19 and TRBJ1-1; unclear D gene. CDR1 is LNHDA and CDR2 is SQIVND in the germline V gene (reference sequence). CDR3 length: 13 residues. V dropped 8 bases and J dropped 1 base, with 11 bases sitting between them. CDR3 residues: CASSRTPNTEAFF. CDR3 sequence (DNA): TGTGCCAGTTCGAGGACTCCGAACACTGAAGCTTTCTTT.

This chain links TRBV19 with TRBJ1-3, with D perhaps TRBD1 (6 bases). CDR3 length: 15 amino acids. Trimming pared 11 bases from V and 0 bases from J, leaving 17 bases between. Germline V lookup: CDR1 LNHDA, CDR2 SQIVND (reference sequence). The CDR3 nucleotides read TGTGCCGTTAAACAGGGAATAAGCTCTGGAAACACCATATATTTT. This sequence encodes CAVKQGISSGNTIYF.

V and J are TRBV5-1 and TRBJ1-6; TRBD1 aligns across 10 bases. V trimming: 1 base; J trimming: 8 bases; junction bases outside the gene matches: 3. The germline V gene encodes CDR1 SGHRS and CDR2 YFSETQ. The CDR3 length is 15 residues. The CDR3 loop reads CASSLTGTGDSPLHF. The CDR3 nucleotides are TGCGCCAGCAGCTTGACCGGGACAGGGGATTCACCCCTCCACTTT.

J is TRBJ1-3 and V is TRBV9, with TRBD1 as a possible D gene (6 bases). V gave up 3 bases and J gave up 6 bases, with 16 bases separating them. This CDR3 has 15 residues. CDR1 and CDR2 (germline): SGDLS, YYNGEE. In DNA form, the CDR3 reads TGTGCCAGCAGCGACACAGGGATTGAGGAAAACACCATATATTTT. This encodes CASSDTGIEENTIYF.

In this sample, this clone turned up once. The rearrangement uses TRBV5-1 and TRBJ2-7; 7 nucleotides match TRBD1. This CDR3 spans 14 amino acids. In germline, CDR1 is SGHRS, CDR2 YFSETQ. J lost 1 base, V lost 4 bases, and 5 bases had no gene match. The CDR3: CASSPPTGSYEQYF. The CDR3 coding sequence is TGCGCCAGCAGCCCGCCGACAGGGTCCTACGAGCAGTACTTC. Filled out from reference TRBV5-1 and TRBJ2-7, the complete variable domain reads KAGVTQTPRYLIKTRGQQVTLSCSPISGHRSVSWYQQTPGQGLQFLFEYFSETQRNKGNFPGRFSGRQFSNSRSEMNVSTLELGDSALYLCASSPPTGSYEQYFGPGTRLTVT.

The V and J genes are TRBV5-1 and TRBJ1-2, with 8 nucleotides matching TRBD1. V shed 4 bases, J shed 6 bases, and the junction held 8 bases outside the gene matches. CDR3 length: 14 amino acids. Per germline, CDR1 SGHRS and CDR2 YFSETQ. The CDR3 protein is CASSVDRGGDGYTF. In DNA, the CDR3 is TGCGCCAGCAGCGTAGACAGGGGAGGTGATGGCTACACCTTC.

This clone showed up just once. The V call is TRBV4-1, the J call TRBJ1-1; 7 nucleotides line up with TRBD1. Germline V lookup: CDR1 MGHRA, CDR2 YSYEKL. The CDR3 runs to 14 residues. Trimming at V came to 3 bases and at J to 0 bases, leaving 1 base not matched to a gene. CDR3: CASSHDRVNTEAFF. CDR3 DNA: TGCGCCAGCAGCCATGACAGGGTGAACACTGAAGCTTTCTTT.

The chain joins TRBV2 to TRBJ1-2; D gene uncertain. The CDR3 extends over 14 amino acids. Trimming shortened V by 1 base and J by 1 base, and 7 bases separated the two germline ends. In germline, CDR1 is SNHLY, CDR2 FYNNEI. CDR3 DNA: TGTGCCAGCAGTGAAGACAAATTTAACTATGGCTACACCTTC. This gives the protein CASSEDKFNYGYTF.

The chain recombines TRBV2 with TRBJ1-2; D perhaps matches TRBD1 (6 bases). Germline CDR1 SNHLY, CDR2 FYNNEI. This CDR3 contains 15 residues. Trimming stripped 3 bases from V and 4 bases from J, with 15 bases between. The CDR3 loop reads CASSETQGVGYGYTF. CDR3 nucleotide sequence: TGTGCCAGCAGTGAGACACAGGGCGTTGGCTATGGCTACACCTTC.

The V call is TRBV13, the J call TRBJ2-5; 15 bases agree with TRBD2. This CDR3 contains 17 residues. The V gene's germline CDR1 is PRHDT and CDR2 FYEKMQ (reference sequence). V gave up 5 bases and J gave up 7 bases; unmatched junction bases: 11. For the CDR3, the DNA is TGTGCCAGCAGCCCCGCCCGGACTAGCGGGGGGGCCGCGACCCAGTACTTC. This codes for CASSPARTSGGAATQYF.

V gene TRBV3-1 (or the pseudogene TRBV3-2) combines with J gene TRBJ2-3; 12 positions agree with TRBD2. Per the germline V gene, CDR1 is LGHDT and CDR2 is YNNKEL (reference sequence). The CDR3 loop spans 20 amino acids. V gave up 5 bases and J gave up 0 bases; unmatched junction bases: 15. In nucleotides, the CDR3 is TGTGCCAGCAGCTTCAGACTAGCGGGGGCCGGCACCCCTAGCACAGATACGCAGTATTTT. Translated, it gives CASSFRLAGAGTPSTDTQYF.

V gene TRBV2 combines with J gene TRBJ1-4, with a possible D match to TRBD1 (6 bases). V shed 5 bases and J shed 8 bases, with 18 bases lying between them. Germline CDR1 reads SNHLY; CDR2 reads FYNNEI. This CDR3 comprises 15 residues. The CDR3 coding sequence is TGTGCCAGCAGTCGAAGTGGGGGCATGGGCGAAAAACTGTTTTTT. Translated, it gives CASSRSGGMGEKLFF.

The chain employs TRBV4-2 and TRBJ2-7; D is ambiguous. V was pared by 0 bases and J by 0 bases, with 12 bases between. This CDR3 spans 16 amino acids. Germline lookup yields CDR1 LGHNA and CDR2 YNFKEQ. The CDR3 sequence: CASSQDQRSTSYEQYF. DNA for the CDR3: TGTGCCAGCAGCCAAGATCAGCGAAGTACCTCCTACGAGCAGTACTTC.

The gene calls are TRBV20-1 and TRBJ2-4, with 7 bases fitting TRBD2. Germline V gene data show CDR1 as DFQATT and CDR2 as SNEGSKA (reference sequence). Trimming at V came to 5 bases and at J to 12 bases, leaving 7 bases not matched to a gene. This CDR3 comprises 11 residues. CDR3 DNA sequence: TGCAGTGCTCTAGCGGAGGCGGCTCAGTACTTC. Translation gives CSALAEAAQYF.

The CDR3 region is CASRRDSVNTEAFF. The CDR3 DNA is TGTGCCAGCAGGAGGGACAGTGTGAACACTGAAGCTTTCTTT. The V gene is TRBV7-3, the J gene TRBJ1-1, with TRBD1 matching 7 bases. The ends lost 6 bases at V and 0 bases at J; junction bases unmatched: 4. Germline values: CDR1 SGHTA, CDR2 FQGTGA. The CDR3 loop spans 14 amino acids.

The chain has TRBV3-1 (or the pseudogene TRBV3-2) and TRBJ2-3; TRBD2 is a possible D gene (5 bases). CDR1 LGHDT and CDR2 YNNKEL come from the germline V gene (reference sequence). Trimming removed 1 base from V and 0 bases from J, with 11 bases in between. The CDR3 extends over 16 amino acids. CDR3 amino acids: CASSQVRGFSTDTQYF. Here the CDR3 DNA reads TGTGCCAGCAGCCAAGTCCGGGGATTTAGCACAGATACGCAGTATTTT.

On this clone: Other DNA variants within this sample encode the same CDR3. The chain joins TRBV5-1 to TRBJ2-3; tentatively, D is TRBD2 (5 bases). Germline V gives CDR1 SGHRS, CDR2 YFSETQ. CDR3 length: 14 amino acids. The V and J ends lost 0 bases and 3 bases respectively, with 8 bases between them. CDR3 sequence reads: CASSLAGNTDTQYF. The DNA of the CDR3 is TGCGCCAGCAGCTTGGCGGGGAATACAGATACGCAGTATTTT.

J is TRBJ2-3 and V is TRBV6-5, with TRBD1 matching over 7 bases. J lost 2 bases, V lost 2 bases, and 1 base had no gene match. Germline values: CDR1 MNHEY, CDR2 SVGAGI. There are 14 residues in the CDR3. CDR3: CASSYGTDTDTQYF. The CDR3 DNA is TGTGCCAGCAGTTACGGGACAGACACAGATACGCAGTATTTT.

For the CDR3, the DNA is TGTGCCAGCACCGGACTAGCGGGGGGAGGGGAGACCCAGTACTTC. It specifies CASTGLAGGGETQYF. V is TRBV6-6 and J is TRBJ2-5; TRBD2 agrees at 14 bases. CDR1 MNHNY and CDR2 SVGAGI come from the germline V gene (reference sequence). Trimming cost V 7 bases and J 5 bases; bases outside gene matches: 6. There are 15 residues in the CDR3.

V usage is TRBV27 and J usage is TRBJ1-2; D is perhaps TRBD1 (6 bases). CDR3 length equals 13 residues. Germline V gives CDR1 MNHEY, CDR2 SMNVEV (reference sequence). Between the trimmed V and J ends, which lost 5 bases and 4 bases, there was a span of 11 bases. This chain's CDR3 is CASSAQGSYGYTF. The DNA of the CDR3 is TGTGCCAGCAGTGCACAGGGATCCTATGGCTACACCTTC.

The chain carries TRBV20-1 and TRBJ2-7; 9 bases align to TRBD1. The CDR3 covers 17 residues. With 3 bases clipped from V and 1 base from J, the junction kept 13 bases outside the gene matches. Germline assignment: CDR1 DFQATT and CDR2 SNEGSKA (reference sequence). The CDR3 loop reads CSASAGQGTLWSYEQYF. DNA for the CDR3: TGCAGTGCTAGTGCTGGACAGGGGACTTTGTGGTCCTACGAGCAGTACTTC.

V and J are TRBV12-3 or TRBV12-4 and TRBJ2-3; the D gene is possibly TRBD2 (6 bases). The ends were cut back, 5 bases at V and 5 bases at J, with 11 bases in the middle. The length of the CDR3 is 13 residues. The CDR3 DNA reads as TGTGCCAGCAGTCGCGGGACTCAAGATACGCAGTATTTT. It encodes CASSRGTQDTQYF.

The CDR3 nucleotides are TGTGCCAGCAGCCCGCACAGGGGGCTCCCCAACTTCTACGAGCAGTACTTC. It codes for CASSPHRGLPNFYEQYF. The chain joins TRBV3-1 (or the pseudogene TRBV3-2) to TRBJ2-7; 9 bases fit TRBD1. The germline V gene has CDR1 LGHDT and CDR2 YNNKEL (reference sequence). The length of the CDR3 is 17 residues. Trimming at V came to 4 bases and at J to 3 bases, leaving 13 bases not matched to a gene.

The rearrangement links TRBV28 to TRBJ1-5, with D hard to call. This CDR3 has 13 residues. Trimming stripped 6 bases from V and 0 bases from J, with 6 bases between. The V gene's germline CDR1 is MDHEN and CDR2 SYDVKM. The CDR3 loop reads CASRSYSNQPQHF. The DNA of the CDR3 is TGTGCCAGCAGGTCTTATAGCAATCAGCCCCAGCATTTT.

With regard to this clone: A much bigger clone sits one base away, suggesting this may be a read error. The rearrangement uses TRBV11-3 and TRBJ2-2; the D gene is possibly TRBD1 (6 bases). Per the germline V gene, CDR1 is SGHNT and CDR2 is YENEEA. The germline V and J ends were trimmed by 6 bases and 6 bases, with 17 bases remaining between them. The CDR3 has 15 residues. In nucleotides, the CDR3 is TGTGCCAGCAGTCTTTCAAGCAGGGGAGCCGGGGAGCTGTTTTTT. It translates to CASSLSSRGAGELFF.

The CDR3 here is CASSFTGTGAYEQYF. For the CDR3, the DNA is TGTGCCAGCAGCTTTACCGGGACAGGGGCCTACGAGCAGTACTTC. This rearrangement joins TRBV7-9 to TRBJ2-7; 10 bases fit TRBD1. The V and J ends lost 3 bases and 2 bases, in that order; junction bases with no gene match: 4. The CDR3 is made up of 15 amino acids. Germline CDR1 reads SEHNR; CDR2 reads FQNEAQ (reference sequence).